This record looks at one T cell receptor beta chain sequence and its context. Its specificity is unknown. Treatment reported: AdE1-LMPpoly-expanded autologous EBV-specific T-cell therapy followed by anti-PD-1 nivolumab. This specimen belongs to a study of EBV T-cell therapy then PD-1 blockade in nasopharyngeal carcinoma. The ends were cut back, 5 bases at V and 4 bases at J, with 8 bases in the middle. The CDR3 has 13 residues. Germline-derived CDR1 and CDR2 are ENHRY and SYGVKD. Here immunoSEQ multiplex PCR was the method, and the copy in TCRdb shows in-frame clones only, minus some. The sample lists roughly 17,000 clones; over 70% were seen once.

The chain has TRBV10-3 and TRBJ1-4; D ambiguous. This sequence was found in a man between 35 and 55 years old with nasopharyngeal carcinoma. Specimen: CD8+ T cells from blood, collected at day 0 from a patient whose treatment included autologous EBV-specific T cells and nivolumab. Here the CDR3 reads CAISPRGNEKLFF. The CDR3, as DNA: TGTGCCATCAGTCCCCGGGGTAATGAAAAACTGTTTTTT.